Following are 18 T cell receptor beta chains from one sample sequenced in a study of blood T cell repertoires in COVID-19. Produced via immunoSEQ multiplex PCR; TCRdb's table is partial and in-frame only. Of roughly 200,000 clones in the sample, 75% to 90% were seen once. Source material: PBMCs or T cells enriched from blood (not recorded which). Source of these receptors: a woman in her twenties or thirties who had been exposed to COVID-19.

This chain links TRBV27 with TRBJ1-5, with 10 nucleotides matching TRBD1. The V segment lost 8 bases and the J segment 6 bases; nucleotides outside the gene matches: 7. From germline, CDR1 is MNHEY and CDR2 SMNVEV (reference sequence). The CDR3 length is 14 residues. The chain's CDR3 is CASAGTGDRQPQHF. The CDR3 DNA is TGTGCCAGCGCCGGGACAGGGGACCGTCAGCCCCAGCATTTT.

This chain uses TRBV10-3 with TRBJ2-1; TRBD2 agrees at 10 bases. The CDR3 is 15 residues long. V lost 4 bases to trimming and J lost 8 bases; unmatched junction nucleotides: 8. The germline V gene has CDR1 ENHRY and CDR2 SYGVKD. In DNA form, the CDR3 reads TGTGCCATCAGTGCTTCGCTAGCGGGGGTGGATGAGCAGTTCTTC. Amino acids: CAISASLAGVDEQFF.

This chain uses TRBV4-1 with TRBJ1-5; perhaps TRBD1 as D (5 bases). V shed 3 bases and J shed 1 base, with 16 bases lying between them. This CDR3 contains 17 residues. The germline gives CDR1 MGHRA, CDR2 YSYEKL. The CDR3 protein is CASSQKEKRGSNQPQHF. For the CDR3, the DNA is TGCGCCAGCAGCCAGAAGGAGAAAAGGGGAAGCAATCAGCCCCAGCATTTT.

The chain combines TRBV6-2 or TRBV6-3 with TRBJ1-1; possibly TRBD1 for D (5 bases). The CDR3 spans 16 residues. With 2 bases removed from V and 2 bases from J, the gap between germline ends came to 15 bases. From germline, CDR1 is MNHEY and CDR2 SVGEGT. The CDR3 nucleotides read TGTGCCAGCAGTTACGAAACAGGCAGGGTAAACACTGAAGCTTTCTTT. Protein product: CASSYETGRVNTEAFF.

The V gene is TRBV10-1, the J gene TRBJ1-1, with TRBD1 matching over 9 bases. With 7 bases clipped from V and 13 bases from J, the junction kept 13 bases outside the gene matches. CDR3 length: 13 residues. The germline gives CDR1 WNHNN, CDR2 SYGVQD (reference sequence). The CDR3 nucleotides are TGCGCCAGCAAGTTAGGACAGGGGTATGTCGATTTCTTT. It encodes CASKLGQGYVDFF.

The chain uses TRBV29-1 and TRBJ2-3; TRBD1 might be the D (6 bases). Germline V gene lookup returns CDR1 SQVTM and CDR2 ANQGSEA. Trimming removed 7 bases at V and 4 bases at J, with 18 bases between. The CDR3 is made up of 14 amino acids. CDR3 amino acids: CSGTGNRESDTQYF. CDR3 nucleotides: TGCAGCGGCACAGGGAATCGAGAGTCAGATACGCAGTATTTT.

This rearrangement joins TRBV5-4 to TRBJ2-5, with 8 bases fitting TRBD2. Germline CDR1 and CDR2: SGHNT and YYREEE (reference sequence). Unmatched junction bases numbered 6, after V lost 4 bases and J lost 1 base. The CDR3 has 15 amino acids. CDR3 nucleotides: TGTGCCAGCAGCCCCGGGGGGGGGACCCAAGAGACCCAGTACTTC. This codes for CASSPGGGTQETQYF.

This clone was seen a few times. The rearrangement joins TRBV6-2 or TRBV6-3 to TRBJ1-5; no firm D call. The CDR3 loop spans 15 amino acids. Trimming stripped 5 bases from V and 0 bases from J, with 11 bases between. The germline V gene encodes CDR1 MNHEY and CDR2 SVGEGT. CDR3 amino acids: CASSHERDSNQPQHF. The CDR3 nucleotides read TGTGCCAGCAGTCACGAGAGGGATAGCAATCAGCCCCAGCATTTT.

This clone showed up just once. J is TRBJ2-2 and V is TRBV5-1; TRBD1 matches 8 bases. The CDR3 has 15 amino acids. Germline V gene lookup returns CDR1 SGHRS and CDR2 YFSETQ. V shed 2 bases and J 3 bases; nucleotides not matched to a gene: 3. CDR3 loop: CASSFTGGYTGELFF. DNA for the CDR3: TGCGCCAGCAGCTTCACAGGGGGGTACACCGGGGAGCTGTTTTTT.

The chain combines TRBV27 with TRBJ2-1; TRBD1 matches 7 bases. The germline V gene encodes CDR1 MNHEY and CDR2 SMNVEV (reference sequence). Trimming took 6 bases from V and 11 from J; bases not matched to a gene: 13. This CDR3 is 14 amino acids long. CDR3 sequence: CASSSPIDREKQFF. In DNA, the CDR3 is TGTGCCAGCAGCTCTCCAATCGACAGGGAAAAGCAGTTCTTC.

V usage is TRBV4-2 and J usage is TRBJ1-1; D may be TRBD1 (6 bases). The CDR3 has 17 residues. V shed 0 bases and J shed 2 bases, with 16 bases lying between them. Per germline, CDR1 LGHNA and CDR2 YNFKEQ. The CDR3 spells CASSQDSSGTPNTEAFF. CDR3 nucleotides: TGTGCCAGCAGCCAAGATTCGAGCGGGACACCTAACACTGAAGCTTTCTTT.

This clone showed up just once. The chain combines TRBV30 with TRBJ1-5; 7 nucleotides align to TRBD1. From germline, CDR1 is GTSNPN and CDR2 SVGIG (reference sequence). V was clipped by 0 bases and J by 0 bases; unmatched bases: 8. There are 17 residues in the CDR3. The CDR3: CAWSVPTGAYSNQPQHF. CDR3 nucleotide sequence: TGTGCCTGGAGTGTACCTACAGGGGCCTATAGCAATCAGCCCCAGCATTTT.

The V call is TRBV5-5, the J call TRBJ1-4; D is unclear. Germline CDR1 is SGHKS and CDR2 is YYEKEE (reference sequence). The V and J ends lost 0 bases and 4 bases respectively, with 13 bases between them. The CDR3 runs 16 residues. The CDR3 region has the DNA TGTGCCAGCAGCTTGGACCTCGGACTCAATAATGAAAAACTGTTTTTT. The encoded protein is CASSLDLGLNNEKLFF.

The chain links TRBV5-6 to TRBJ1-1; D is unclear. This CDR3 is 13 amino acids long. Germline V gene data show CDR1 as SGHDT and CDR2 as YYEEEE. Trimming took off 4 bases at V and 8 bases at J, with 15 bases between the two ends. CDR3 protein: CASSPAVGREAFF. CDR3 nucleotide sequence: TGTGCCAGCAGCCCGGCCGTCGGCAGGGAAGCTTTCTTT.

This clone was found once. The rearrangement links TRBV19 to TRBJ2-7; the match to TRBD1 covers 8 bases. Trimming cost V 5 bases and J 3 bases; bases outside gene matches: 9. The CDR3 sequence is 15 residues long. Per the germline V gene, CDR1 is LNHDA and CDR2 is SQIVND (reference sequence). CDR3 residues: CASSVDRGLYYEQYF. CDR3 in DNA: TGTGCCAGTAGTGTCGACAGGGGCCTCTACTACGAGCAGTACTTC.

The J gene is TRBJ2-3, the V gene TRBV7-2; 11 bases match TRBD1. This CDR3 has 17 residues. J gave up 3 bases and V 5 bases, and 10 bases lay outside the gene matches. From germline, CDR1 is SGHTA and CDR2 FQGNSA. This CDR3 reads CASSPLIGQGATDTQYF. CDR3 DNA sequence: TGTGCCAGCAGCCCCCTTATCGGACAGGGGGCAACAGATACGCAGTATTTT. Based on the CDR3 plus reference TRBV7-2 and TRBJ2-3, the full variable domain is GAGVSQSPSNKVTEKGKDVELRCDPISGHTALYWYRQSLGQGLEFLIYFQGNSAPDKSGLPSDRFSAERTGGSVSTLTIQRTQQEDSAVYLCASSPLIGQGATDTQYFGPGTRLTVL.

CDR3 amino acids: CASSTHMTTGAGGGNEQFF. The CDR3 DNA reads as TGTGCCAGTAGTACACATATGACCACCGGAGCGGGGGGCGGCAATGAGCAGTTCTTC. The chain uses TRBV19 and TRBJ2-1, with 9 bases lining up with TRBD2. With V trimmed by 4 bases and J by 6 bases, 19 bases remained unmatched. The germline gives CDR1 LNHDA, CDR2 SQIVND (reference sequence). This CDR3 contains 19 residues.

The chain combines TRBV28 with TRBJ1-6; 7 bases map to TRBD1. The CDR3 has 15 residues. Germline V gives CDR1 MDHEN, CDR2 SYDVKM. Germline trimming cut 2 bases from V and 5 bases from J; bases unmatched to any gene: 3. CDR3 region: CASSLGDRDNSPLHF. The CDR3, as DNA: TGTGCCAGCAGTTTAGGGGACAGAGATAATTCACCCCTCCACTTT.